This TCR beta chain derives from a study of identifying expanded T cells in peripheral blood. A word on this clone: As yet, its antigen is unknown.

Healthy donors had no documented immune events, such as infections, while sampled. Germline CDR1 MNHEY, CDR2 SVGAGI. The CDR3 contains 15 residues. Trimming took 7 bases from V and 1 from J; bases not matched to a gene: 3. Broader study findings: Approximately 1.1 clones differed between technical replicates, versus about 16 and 19 over time. Across healthy donors, higher total template counts meant significantly greater roughly two-week count variance.

Generated by immunoSEQ multiplex PCR, the TCRdb table keeps only in-frame clones and is missing some. This sample carries 75,000 to 95,000 clones, around 91% of them seen once, and the ten largest clones take 2.5% to 3%. The clonotype was recovered from a person aged 18 to 75 in good health. The chain combines TRBV6-5 with TRBJ2-2; 10 nucleotides line up with TRBD1. Material: blood. The chain's CDR3 is CASTGQGRNTGELFF. Written as DNA, the CDR3 is TGTGCCAGCACGGGACAGGGGAGGAACACCGGGGAGCTGTTTTTT.